This T cell receptor beta chain was captured in a study of molecular identifiers for immune sequencing clone quantification. Study conclusions and caveats: Clones above 20 RNA copies contained over 99% of effector molecules and under 1% of naive molecules.

Turning to this clonotype: The antigen remains unidentified.

Listed TCR primers and previously described methods were used for bulk TCR libraries. A single record per CDR3 protein comes from TCRdb applying MiXCR to the PCR reads. The top ten clones hold 0.65% to 0.95% of a sample with around 480,000 distinct CDR3 sequences, over 20% of them seen once. The CDR3 is 18 amino acids. V dropped 4 bases and J dropped 2; count of bases not matched to a gene: 13. From germline, CDR1 is MDHEN and CDR2 SYDVKM. Naive CD8 library inputs spanned roughly 18,000 to 1,100,000 sorted cells and 10%, 30% or 50% RNA. The sequence came from a human donor in good health. Some libraries in this study had Jurkat cell RNA spiked in. The chain employs TRBV28 and TRBJ2-2, with TRBD1 identical over 7 bases. The material sequenced was naive CD8+ T cells from blood, with Jurkat cell RNA spiked in. As to subset: FACS-sorted CD8+CD4-CCR7+CD45RA+ naive T cells. CDR3 DNA: TGTGCCAGCAGTTACCCCACAGGGGTGTCTGTCAACACCGGGGAGCTGTTTTTT. Translation: CASSYPTGVSVNTGELFF. The variable domain in full, with the rest retrieved from reference TRBV28 and TRBJ2-2, is DVKVTQSSRYLVKRTGEKVFLECVQDMDHENMFWYRQDPGLGLRLIYFSYDVKMKEKGDIPEGYSVSREKKERFSLILESASTNQTSMYLCASSYPTGVSVNTGELFFGEGSRLTVL.